This TCR beta chain was sequenced for a study of Graves' ophthalmopathy and Graves' hyperthyroidism. Findings and caveats of the study: Distinction of ophthalmopathy from stable hyperthyroidism by a 13-signature model reached 87.88% sensitivity and approximately 81% specificity.

Cases classed as stable hyperthyroidism had no ophthalmopathy within 18 months of follow-up. The hyperthyroidism patients, aged 18 to 65, had been newly diagnosed, with under 2 months' duration. Amplified TCR beta CDR3 regions were obtained using RNA transcripts as template. Amplification began with first-round RT-PCR using HTBI primers, then second-round multiplex PCR was performed. TCRdb analysed the multiplex PCR reads with MiXCR anew, one entry per CDR3 protein. The data hold just over 400,000 distinct CDR3 sequences, with 20% to 25% observed a single time. This clonotype was detected many times. Its matching antigen is unknown. Relative to the germline gene, one junction end is altered; a read error may explain this. This CDR3 is 12 amino acids long. Germline-derived CDR1 and CDR2 are MNHEY and SVGEGT.

The sequence came from a woman younger than 30 with stable Graves' hyperthyroidism. The source material was peripheral blood. The chain uses TRBV6-2 or TRBV6-3 and TRBJ1-1; no firm D call. Here the CDR3 reads CVSSYLAREAFF. CDR3 nucleotides: TGTGTCAGCAGTTACCTTGCGAGAGAAGCTTTCTTT.